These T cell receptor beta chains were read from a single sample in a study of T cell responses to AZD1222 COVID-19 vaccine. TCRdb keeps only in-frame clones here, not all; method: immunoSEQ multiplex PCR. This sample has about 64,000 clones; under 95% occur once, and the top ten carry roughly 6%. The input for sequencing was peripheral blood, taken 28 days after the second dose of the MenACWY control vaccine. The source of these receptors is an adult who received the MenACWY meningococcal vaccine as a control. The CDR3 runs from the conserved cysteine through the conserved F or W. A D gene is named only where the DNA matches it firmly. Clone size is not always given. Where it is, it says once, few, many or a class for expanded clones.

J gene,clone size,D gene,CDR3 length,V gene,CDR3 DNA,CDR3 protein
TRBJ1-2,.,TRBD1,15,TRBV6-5,TGTGCCAGCGTGATAAGGGCAGGGGGCGCCTCTGGCTACACCTTC,CASVIRAGGASGYTF
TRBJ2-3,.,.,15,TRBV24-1,TGTGCCACCAGTGACTCCCACAGTTCGGCGGATACGCAGTATTTT,CATSDSHSSADTQYF
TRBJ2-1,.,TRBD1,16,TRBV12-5,TGTGCTAGTGGTTTGGTACTTGGACAGGGCCATAATGAGCAGTTCTTC,CASGLVLGQGHNEQFF
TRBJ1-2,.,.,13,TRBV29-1,TGCAGCGTTGAGGGAGAAAGGAGGGCTGGCTACACCTTC,CSVEGERRAGYTF
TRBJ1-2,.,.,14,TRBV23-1,TGCGCCAGCAGTCTGGTCACACCATGGTATGGCTACACCTTC,CASSLVTPWYGYTF
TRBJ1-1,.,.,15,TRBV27,TGTGCCAGCAGTACGCCTCGAACAGCCAACACTGAAGCTTTCTTT,CASSTPRTANTEAFF
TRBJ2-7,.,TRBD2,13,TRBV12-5,TGTGCTAGTGGTTTGAATAGCGGGTACGAGCAGTACTTC,CASGLNSGYEQYF
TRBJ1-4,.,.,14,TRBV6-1,TGTGCCAGCAGTGATGGGAGCCTTAATGAAAAACTGTTTTTT,CASSDGSLNEKLFF
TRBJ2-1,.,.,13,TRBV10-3,TGTGCCATCAGTGAGTCGGTTCGACGGGAGCAGTTCTTC,CAISESVRREQFF
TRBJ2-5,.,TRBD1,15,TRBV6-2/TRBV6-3,TGTGCCAGCAGCTGGACAGGGGCGCATGGAGAGACCCAGTACTTC,CASSWTGAHGETQYF
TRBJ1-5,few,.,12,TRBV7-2,TGTGCCAGCAGCTCGAACAATCAGCCCCAGCATTTT,CASSSNNQPQHF
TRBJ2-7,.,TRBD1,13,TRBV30,TGTGCCTGGAGTGGAGACAGGGGCTACGAGCAGTACTTC,CAWSGDRGYEQYF
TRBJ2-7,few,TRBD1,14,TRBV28,TGTGCCAGCAGTCTTACAGGGGCCGCCTACGAGCAGTACTTC,CASSLTGAAYEQYF
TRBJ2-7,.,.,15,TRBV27,TGTGCCAGCAGTTTCTCCAGGGACCGGTTTAACGAGCAGTACTTC,CASSFSRDRFNEQYF
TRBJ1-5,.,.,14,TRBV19,TGTGCCAGCAACTTCGACAGTTTAAATCAGCCCCAGCATTTT,CASNFDSLNQPQHF
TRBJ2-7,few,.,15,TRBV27,TGTGCCAGCAGTTTAGGGACCGCTTCGACCTACGAGCAGTACTTC,CASSLGTASTYEQYF
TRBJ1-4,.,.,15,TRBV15,TGTGCCACCAGCGTCCAGGCTCTGGGGAATGAAAAACTGTTTTTT,CATSVQALGNEKLFF
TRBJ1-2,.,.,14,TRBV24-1,TGTGCCACCAGTGATCCCCGATCGGGCTATGGCTACACCTTC,CATSDPRSGYGYTF
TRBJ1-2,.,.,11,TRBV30,TGTGCCTGGAGTGTGGGCTATGGCTACACCTTC,CAWSVGYGYTF
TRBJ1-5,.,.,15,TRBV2,TGTGCCAGCAGGGCTAGGGACAATAGCAATCAGCCCCAGCATTTT,CASRARDNSNQPQHF
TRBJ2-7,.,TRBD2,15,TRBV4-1,TGCGCCAGCAGCCAAGCAGAGTTAATAGCGGGCGAGCAGTACTTC,CASSQAELIAGEQYF
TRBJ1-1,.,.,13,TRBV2,TGTGCCAGCAGTGAAGGGGCTTACACTGAAGCTTTCTTT,CASSEGAYTEAFF
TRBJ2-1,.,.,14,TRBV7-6,TGTGCCAGCAGCTTAGGGGAAAATAGCGGCCCCAATTTCTTC,CASSLGENSGPNFF
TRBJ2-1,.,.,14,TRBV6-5,TGTGCCAGCAGCCCCGTCTCCAATTACAATGAGCAGTTCTTC,CASSPVSNYNEQFF
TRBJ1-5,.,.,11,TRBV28,TGTGCCAGCAGTTTAGGTCAGCCCCAGCATTTT,CASSLGQPQHF
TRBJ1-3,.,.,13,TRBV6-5,TGCGCCAGCAGTTACACGAGAGGAAACACCATATATTTT,CASSYTRGNTIYF
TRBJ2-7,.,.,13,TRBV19,TGTGCCAGTAGTTGGTCAGGATCCTACGAGCAGTACTTC,CASSWSGSYEQYF
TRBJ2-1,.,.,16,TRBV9,TGTGCCAGCAGCGTAGGGCGTGAGAGCTCCTACAATGAGCAGTTCTTC,CASSVGRESSYNEQFF
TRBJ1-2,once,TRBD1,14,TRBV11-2,TGTGCCAGCAGCTTAGAGGCAGGGGGCTATGGCTACACCTTC,CASSLEAGGYGYTF
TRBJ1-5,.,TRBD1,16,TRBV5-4,TGTGCCAGCAGCTACGGGACAGGGGGTGGCAATCAGCCCCAGCATTTT,CASSYGTGGGNQPQHF
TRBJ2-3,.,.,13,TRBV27,TGTGCCAGCAATTCCCGGCTTACAGATACGCAGTATTTT,CASNSRLTDTQYF
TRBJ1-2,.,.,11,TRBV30,TGTGCCTGGAGTATCCGGGATGGCTACACCTTC,CAWSIRDGYTF
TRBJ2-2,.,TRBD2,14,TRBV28,TGTGCCAGCAGCCGAGGACTAGCCACCGGGGAGCTGTTTTTT,CASSRGLATGELFF
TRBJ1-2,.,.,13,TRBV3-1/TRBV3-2,TGTGCCAGCAGCCAAGAACAATCCTATGGCTACACCTTC,CASSQEQSYGYTF
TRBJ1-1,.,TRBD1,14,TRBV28,TGTGCCAGCAGTCCCGACAGGGCCCGGACTGAAGCTTTCTTT,CASSPDRARTEAFF
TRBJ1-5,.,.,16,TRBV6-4,TGTGCCAGCCCCCGGGTGAGGGGGGGCTGCAATCAGCCCCAGCATTTT,CASPRVRGGCNQPQHF
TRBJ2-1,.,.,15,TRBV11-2,TGTGCCAGCAGCTTAGGGCCCAGCTCCTACAATGAGCAGTTCTTC,CASSLGPSSYNEQFF
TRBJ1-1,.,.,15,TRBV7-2,TGTGCCAGCAGCCTGAGACAGGTCGGCGGCACTGAAGCTTTCTTT,CASSLRQVGGTEAFF
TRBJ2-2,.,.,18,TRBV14,TGTGCCAGCAGCCAAGATCGCCGAACGTTCACGGTTCCCGGGGAGCTGTTTTTT,CASSQDRRTFTVPGELFF
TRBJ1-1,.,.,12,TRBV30,TGTGCCTGGAGTATCTCAAACACTGAAGCTTTCTTT,CAWSISNTEAFF
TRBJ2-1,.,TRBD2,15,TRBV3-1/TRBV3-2,TGTGCCAGCAGCCAAAGGGCTAGCGGGAGGAATGAGCAGTTCTTC,CASSQRASGRNEQFF
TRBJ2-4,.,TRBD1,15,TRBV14,TGTGCCAGCAGCCAACTCGGCAGGGGGAAAAACATTCAGTACTTC,CASSQLGRGKNIQYF
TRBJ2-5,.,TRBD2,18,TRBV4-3,TGCGCCAGCAGCCAAGATCGCGGGGGGAGCGGTCTCGTAAGGACCCAGTACTTC,CASSQDRGGSGLVRTQYF
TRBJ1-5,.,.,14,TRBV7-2,TGTGCCAGCAGTTCGCAGGGAGGCAATCAGCCCCAGCATTTT,CASSSQGGNQPQHF
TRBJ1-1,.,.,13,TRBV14,TGTGCCAGCAGCCAAGATCACGTTACTGAAGCTTTCTTT,CASSQDHVTEAFF
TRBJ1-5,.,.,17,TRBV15,TGTGCCACCAGCAGGGATCGGCAGTTTTGGCGGAATCAGCCCCAGCATTTT,CATSRDRQFWRNQPQHF
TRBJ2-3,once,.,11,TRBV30,TGTGCCTGGCTATGGGGGGATACGCAGTATTTT,CAWLWGDTQYF